This T cell receptor (beta chain) comes out of a study of OX40 agonist ivuxolimab in advanced cancers. Study background: Patients with prior anti-PD-1, anti-PD-L1 or anti-CTLA-4 therapy were eligible; 35% to 45% had some.

The study's findings and limits: Antigen targets of the expanded peripheral T cells went undetermined.

CDR3 length equals 11 residues. CDR1 is MNHNS, CDR2 SASEGT, per germline. Deletions cut 5 bases from V and 0 bases from J, with 1 base between. Cycle 7 day 1, cycle 4 day 1, and baseline were the timepoints at which blood was sampled. This clone was counted a single time. Its antigen remains unidentified. TCRdb's table, derived via immunoSEQ multiplex PCR, lists solely in-frame clones and lacks some. The sample comprises just over 70,000 clones, 84% of which are singletons, and roughly 0.85% rests with the top ten. The receptor was isolated from an adult with an advanced solid tumor such as melanoma, head and neck, liver or kidney cancer. The chain recombines TRBV6-1 with TRBJ1-1, with D uncertain. The starting material was CD4+ or CD8+ T cells sorted from blood, obtained in a trial of the OX40 agonist ivuxolimab. The CDR3 region is CASSMNTEAFF. In DNA form, the CDR3 reads TGTGCCAGCAGTATGAACACTGAAGCTTTCTTT.